One and the same sample provided the 3 T cell receptor beta chains below, sequenced in a study of shared clonotypes between healthy human individuals. Assay used: immunoSEQ multiplex PCR; TCRdb lists only in-frame clones, some missing. The sample records approximately 1,500,000 clones, 98% being singletons. What was sequenced was naive CD4+ T cells sorted from blood. The subset here: CD45RA+ positively selected. The source is a man aged 25 to 45 in good health.

The gene calls are TRBV4-1 and TRBJ1-1; maybe TRBD1 (5 bases). V was cut by 4 bases and J by 5 bases, with 17 bases left in between. The V gene's germline CDR1 is MGHRA and CDR2 YSYEKL. The length of the CDR3 is 15 residues. CDR3 in amino acids: CASSPVGGRKTEAFF. As DNA, the CDR3 is TGCGCCAGCAGCCCTGTGGGGGGAAGGAAAACTGAAGCTTTCTTT.

Remarks on this clone: This specimen includes other DNA sequences encoding the same CDR3. The V and J genes are TRBV7-3 and TRBJ2-5; the D gene is possibly TRBD2 (6 bases). The CDR3 extends over 13 amino acids. The germline CDR1 and CDR2 sequences are SGHTA and FQGTGA. V lost 1 base, J lost 4 bases, and 7 bases lay in between. In nucleotides, the CDR3 is TGTGCCAGCAGCTTAAGGAGGGGAGAGACCCAGTACTTC. Amino acid sequence: CASSLRRGETQYF.

Comments on this clone: This sample includes further DNA sequences coding for the same CDR3. The J gene is TRBJ1-5, the V gene TRBV10-2, with 8 bases aligning to TRBD1. Germline CDR1 WSHSY, CDR2 SAAADI. The trim removed 6 bases at V and 2 bases at J, leaving 0 bases unmatched. CDR3 length: 13 amino acids. The CDR3 DNA follows: TGCGCCAGCAGGGACAGGGGCAATCAGCCCCAGCATTTT. Encoded protein: CASRDRGNQPQHF.